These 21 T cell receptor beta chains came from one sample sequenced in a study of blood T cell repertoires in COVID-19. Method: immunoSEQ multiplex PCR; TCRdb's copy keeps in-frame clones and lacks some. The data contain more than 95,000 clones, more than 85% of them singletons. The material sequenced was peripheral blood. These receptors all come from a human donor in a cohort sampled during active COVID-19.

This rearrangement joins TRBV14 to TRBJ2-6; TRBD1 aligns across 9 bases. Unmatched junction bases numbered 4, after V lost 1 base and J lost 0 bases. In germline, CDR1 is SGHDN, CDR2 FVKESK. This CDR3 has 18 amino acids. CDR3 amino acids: CASSQVGTGFSGANVLTF. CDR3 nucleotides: TGTGCCAGCAGCCAAGTCGGGACAGGGTTCTCTGGGGCCAACGTCCTGACTTTC.

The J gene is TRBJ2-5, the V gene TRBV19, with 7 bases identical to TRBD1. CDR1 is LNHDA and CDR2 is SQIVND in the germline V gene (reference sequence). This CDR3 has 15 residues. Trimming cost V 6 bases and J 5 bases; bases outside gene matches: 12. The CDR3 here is CASSSEQGLRETQYF. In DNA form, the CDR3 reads TGTGCCAGTAGCAGCGAACAGGGGTTGCGGGAGACCCAGTACTTC.

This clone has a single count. The CDR3 is CASSEYRTGATGELFF. The CDR3 DNA reads TGTGCCAGCAGTGAATATAGGACAGGGGCCACCGGGGAGCTGTTTTTT. V gene TRBV25-1 combines with J gene TRBJ2-2; 9 positions agree with TRBD1. The CDR3 length is 16 residues. Germline CDR1 is MGHDK and CDR2 is SYGVNS. Trimming cost V 0 bases and J 4 bases; bases outside gene matches: 3.

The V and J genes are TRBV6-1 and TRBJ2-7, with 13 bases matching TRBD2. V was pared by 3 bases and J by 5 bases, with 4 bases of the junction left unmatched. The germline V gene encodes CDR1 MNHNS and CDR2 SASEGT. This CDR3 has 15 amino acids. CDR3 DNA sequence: TGTGCCAGCAGTGATCCGGGACTAGCGGGAAACGAGCAGTACTTC. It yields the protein CASSDPGLAGNEQYF.

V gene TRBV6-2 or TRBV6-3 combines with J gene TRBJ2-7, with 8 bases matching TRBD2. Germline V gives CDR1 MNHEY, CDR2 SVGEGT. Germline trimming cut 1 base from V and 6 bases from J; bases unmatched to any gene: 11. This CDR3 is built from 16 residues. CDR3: CASSYLGTGGPSEQYF. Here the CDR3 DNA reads TGTGCCAGCAGTTACTTAGGGACGGGAGGGCCGAGCGAGCAGTACTTC.

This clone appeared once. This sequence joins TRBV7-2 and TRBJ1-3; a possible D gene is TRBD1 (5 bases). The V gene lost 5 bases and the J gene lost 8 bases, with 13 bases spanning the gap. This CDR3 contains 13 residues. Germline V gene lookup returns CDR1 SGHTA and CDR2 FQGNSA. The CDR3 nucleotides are TGTGCCAGCAGCCTAGTTCCGGGGGACACCATATATTTT. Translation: CASSLVPGDTIYF.

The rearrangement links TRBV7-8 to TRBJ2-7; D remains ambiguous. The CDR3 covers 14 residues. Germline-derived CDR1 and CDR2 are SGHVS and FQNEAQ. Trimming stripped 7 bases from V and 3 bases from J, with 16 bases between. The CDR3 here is CASTPNGLHYEQYF. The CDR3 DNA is TGTGCCAGCACCCCCAATGGGCTACACTACGAGCAGTACTTC.

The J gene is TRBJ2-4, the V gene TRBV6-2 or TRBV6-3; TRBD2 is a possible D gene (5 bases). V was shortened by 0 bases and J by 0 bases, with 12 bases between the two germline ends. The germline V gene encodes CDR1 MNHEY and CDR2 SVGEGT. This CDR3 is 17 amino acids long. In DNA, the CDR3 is TGTGCCAGCAGTTACTCTCTCGGACTCTCAGCCAAAAACATTCAGTACTTC. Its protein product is CASSYSLGLSAKNIQYF.

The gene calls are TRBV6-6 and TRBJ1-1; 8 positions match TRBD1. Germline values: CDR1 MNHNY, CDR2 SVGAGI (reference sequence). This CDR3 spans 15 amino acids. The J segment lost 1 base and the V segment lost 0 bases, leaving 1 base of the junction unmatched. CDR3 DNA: TGTGCCAGCAGTTACTCGGGGACAGGGAACACTGAAGCTTTCTTT. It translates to CASSYSGTGNTEAFF.

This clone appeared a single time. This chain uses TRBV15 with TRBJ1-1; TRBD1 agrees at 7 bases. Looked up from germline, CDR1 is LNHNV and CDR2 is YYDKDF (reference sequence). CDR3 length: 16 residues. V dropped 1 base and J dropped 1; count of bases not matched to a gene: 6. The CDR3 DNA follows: TGTGCCACCAGCAGAGGCAAGGGACAGTCGAACACTGAAGCTTTCTTT. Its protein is CATSRGKGQSNTEAFF.

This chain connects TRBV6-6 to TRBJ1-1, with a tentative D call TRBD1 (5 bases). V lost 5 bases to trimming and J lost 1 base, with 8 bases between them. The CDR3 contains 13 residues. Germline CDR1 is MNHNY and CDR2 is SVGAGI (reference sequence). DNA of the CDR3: TGTGCCAGCAGTAGAGGACAGAACACTGAAGCTTTCTTT. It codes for CASSRGQNTEAFF.

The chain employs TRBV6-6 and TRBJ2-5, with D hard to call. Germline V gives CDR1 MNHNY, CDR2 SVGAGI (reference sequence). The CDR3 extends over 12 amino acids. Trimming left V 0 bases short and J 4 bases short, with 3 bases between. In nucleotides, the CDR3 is TGTGCCAGCAGTTACTCCCGAGAGACCCAGTACTTC. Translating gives CASSYSRETQYF.

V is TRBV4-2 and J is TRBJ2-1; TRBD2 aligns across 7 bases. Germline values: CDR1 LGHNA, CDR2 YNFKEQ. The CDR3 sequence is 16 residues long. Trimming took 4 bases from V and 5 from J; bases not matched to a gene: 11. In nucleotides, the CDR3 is TGTGCCAGCAGCCGCCACTTAGCGGGCCTTAACAATGAGCAGTTCTTC. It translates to CASSRHLAGLNNEQFF.

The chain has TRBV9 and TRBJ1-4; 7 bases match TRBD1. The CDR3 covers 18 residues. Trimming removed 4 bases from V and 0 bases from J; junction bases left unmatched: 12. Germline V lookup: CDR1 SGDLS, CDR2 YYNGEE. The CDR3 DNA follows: TGTGCCAGCAGCTCCTCATCCGGGACAGCTTCAACTAATGAAAAACTGTTTTTT. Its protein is CASSSSSGTASTNEKLFF. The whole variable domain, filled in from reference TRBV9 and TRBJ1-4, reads DSGVTQTPKHLITATGQRVTLRCSPRSGDLSVYWYQQSLDQGLQFLIQYYNGEERAKGNILERFSAQQFPDLHSELNLSSLELGDSALYFCASSSSSGTASTNEKLFFGSGTQLSVL.

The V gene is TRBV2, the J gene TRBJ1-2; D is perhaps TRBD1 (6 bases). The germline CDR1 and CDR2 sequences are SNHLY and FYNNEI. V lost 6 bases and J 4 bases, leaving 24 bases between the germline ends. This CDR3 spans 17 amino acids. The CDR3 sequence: CASSGYTGRTESYGYTF. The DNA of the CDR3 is TGTGCCAGCAGCGGGTACACCGGGCGGACAGAGAGCTATGGCTACACCTTC.

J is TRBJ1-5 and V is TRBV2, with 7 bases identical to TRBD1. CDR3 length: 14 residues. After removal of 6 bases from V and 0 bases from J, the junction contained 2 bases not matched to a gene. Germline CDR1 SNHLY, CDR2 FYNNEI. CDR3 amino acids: CASSDRASNQPQHF. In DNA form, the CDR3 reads TGTGCCAGCAGCGACAGGGCTAGCAATCAGCCCCAGCATTTT.

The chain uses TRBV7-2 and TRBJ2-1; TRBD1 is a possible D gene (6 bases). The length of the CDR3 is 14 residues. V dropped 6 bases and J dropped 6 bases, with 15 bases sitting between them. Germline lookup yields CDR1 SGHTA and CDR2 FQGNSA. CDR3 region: CASRPMSGVNEQFF. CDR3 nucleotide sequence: TGTGCCAGCAGGCCAATGTCAGGGGTCAATGAGCAGTTCTTC.

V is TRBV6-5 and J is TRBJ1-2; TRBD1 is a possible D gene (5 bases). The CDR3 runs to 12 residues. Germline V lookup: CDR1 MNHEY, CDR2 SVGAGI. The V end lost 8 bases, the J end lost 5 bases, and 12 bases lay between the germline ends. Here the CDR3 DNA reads TGTGCCAGCTTGACAGCAATATATGGCTACACCTTC. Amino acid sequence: CASLTAIYGYTF.

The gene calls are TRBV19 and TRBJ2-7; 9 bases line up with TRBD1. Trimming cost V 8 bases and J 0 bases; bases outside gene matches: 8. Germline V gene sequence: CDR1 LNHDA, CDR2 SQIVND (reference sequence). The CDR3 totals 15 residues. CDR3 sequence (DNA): TGTGCCAGTTCGACCGGGACAGGGACCTCCTACGAGCAGTACTTC. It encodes CASSTGTGTSYEQYF.

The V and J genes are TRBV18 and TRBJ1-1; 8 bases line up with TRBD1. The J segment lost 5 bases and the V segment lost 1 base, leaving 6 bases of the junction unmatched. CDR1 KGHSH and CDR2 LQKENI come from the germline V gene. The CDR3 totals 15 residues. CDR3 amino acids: CASSPLITGGTEAFF. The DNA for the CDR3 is TGTGCCAGCTCACCACTGATTACAGGGGGGACTGAAGCTTTCTTT. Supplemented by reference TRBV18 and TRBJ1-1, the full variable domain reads NAGVMQNPRHLVRRRGQEARLRCSPMKGHSHVYWYRQLPEEGLKFMVYLQKENIIDESGMPKERFSAEFPKEGPSILRIQQVVRGDSAAYFCASSPLITGGTEAFFGQGTRLTVV.

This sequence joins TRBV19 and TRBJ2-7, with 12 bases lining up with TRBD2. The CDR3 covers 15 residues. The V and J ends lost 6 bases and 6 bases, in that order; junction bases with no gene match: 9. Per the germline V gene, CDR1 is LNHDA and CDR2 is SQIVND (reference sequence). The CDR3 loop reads CASRKTGTSGFEQYF. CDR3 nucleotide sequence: TGTGCCAGTAGGAAAACCGGGACTAGCGGGTTCGAGCAGTACTTC.